The 17 T cell receptor beta chains reported below all come from one sample, sequenced in a study of persistence of HIV-infected CD4 T cells. Overlapping HIV-1 Gag 15-mer peptides at 0.95 to 1 ug per peptide per mL were used. Memory cells lacking CD40L and CD69 with high CD45RO were sorted. No cognate antigen is known for these TCRs. Sequencing used immunoSEQ version 4 in survey mode. Profiling relied on immunoSEQ multiplex PCR, and the TCRdb table lists in-frame clones only, not all of them. This table holds some 40,000 clones, roughly 84% found once. The sample in question was cultured CD4+ T cells from PBMCs, obtained from a patient who received antiretroviral therapy. The receptors come from an adult with HIV. The donor label of this sample is uncertain.

The chain is built from TRBV7-9 and TRBJ1-5; D remains unclear. V lost 1 base, J lost 5 bases, and 12 bases lay in between. CDR3 length: 15 amino acids. Per germline, CDR1 SEHNR and CDR2 FQNEAQ (reference sequence). CDR3: CASSLEGPGDQPQHF. CDR3 bases: TGTGCCAGCAGCTTAGAAGGGCCCGGAGATCAGCCCCAGCATTTT.

The rearrangement joins TRBV5-1 to TRBJ1-1, with D unclear. The CDR3 spans 13 residues. V lost 2 bases, J lost 5 bases, and 10 bases lay in between. CDR1 SGHRS and CDR2 YFSETQ come from the germline V gene. CDR3 region: CASSFGERTEAFF. CDR3 bases: TGCGCCAGCAGCTTCGGGGAGAGGACTGAAGCTTTCTTT.

This chain connects TRBV5-5 to TRBJ1-1, with D possibly being TRBD1 (5 bases). The CDR3 has 15 amino acids. The V and J ends lost 0 bases and 1 base respectively, with 10 bases between them. Germline assignment: CDR1 SGHKS and CDR2 YYEKEE (reference sequence). The DNA for the CDR3 is TGTGCCAGCAGCTTGGCGGGCGGGACGAACACTGAAGCTTTCTTT. This translates into CASSLAGGTNTEAFF. The whole variable domain, remainder taken from reference TRBV5-5 and TRBJ1-1, is DAGVTQSPTHLIKTRGQQVTLRCSPISGHKSVSWYQQVLGQGPQFIFQYYEKEERGRGNFPDRFSARQFPNYSSELNVNALLLGDSALYLCASSLAGGTNTEAFFGQGTRLTVV.

This chain uses TRBV6-1 with TRBJ1-3; unclear D gene. Trimming pared 2 bases from V and 0 bases from J, leaving 8 bases between. The CDR3 sequence is 15 residues long. Per germline, CDR1 MNHNS and CDR2 SASEGT. CDR3 region: CASSERWDSGNTIYF. The CDR3 nucleotides read TGTGCCAGCAGTGAACGGTGGGACTCTGGAAACACCATATATTTT.

The rearrangement links TRBV5-4 to TRBJ2-1; TRBD1 is a possible D gene (6 bases). CDR1 is SGHNT and CDR2 is YYREEE in the germline V gene (reference sequence). V was clipped by 2 bases and J by 4 bases, with 16 bases between them. The CDR3 has 16 residues. This CDR3 reads CASSFGGEGSYNEQFF. CDR3 coding DNA: TGTGCCAGCAGCTTTGGGGGCGAGGGTTCGTACAATGAGCAGTTCTTC.

The rearrangement uses TRBV25-1 and TRBJ1-3; 10 nucleotides match TRBD1. Unmatched junction bases numbered 7, after V lost 4 bases and J lost 4 bases. The CDR3 has 16 residues. Germline values: CDR1 MGHDK, CDR2 SYGVNS. CDR3 DNA: TGTGCCAGCAGTGCCCGACAGGGGGCAGGAGGAAACACCATATATTTT. Translated: CASSARQGAGGNTIYF.

This clone was observed once. This chain links TRBV10-3 with TRBJ2-7, with D unresolved. V was shortened by 4 bases and J by 0 bases, with 16 bases between the two germline ends. This CDR3 is 16 amino acids long. Looked up from germline, CDR1 is ENHRY and CDR2 is SYGVKD. DNA of the CDR3: TGTGCCATCAGTGTGGGTAGGGCCTTTAGCTCCTACGAGCAGTACTTC. As protein: CAISVGRAFSSYEQYF.

J is TRBJ2-2 and V is TRBV19, with 9 positions matching TRBD2. The germline V gene has CDR1 LNHDA and CDR2 SQIVND (reference sequence). The V and J ends lost 4 bases and 14 bases, in that order; junction bases with no gene match: 8. The CDR3 loop spans 13 amino acids. CDR3: CASSTLTSGILFF. In DNA, the CDR3 is TGTGCCAGTAGTACATTGACTAGCGGCATCCTGTTTTTT.

This clone was seen only a few times. CDR3 residues: CATSTGRDYGYTF. The CDR3 bases are TGTGCCACCTCGACAGGGAGGGACTATGGCTACACCTTC. J is TRBJ1-2 and V is TRBV6-5; 7 bases are shared with TRBD1. Per the germline V gene, CDR1 is MNHEY and CDR2 is SVGAGI. This CDR3 is 13 amino acids long. Trimming cost V 10 bases and J 3 bases; bases outside gene matches: 8.

The chain carries TRBV4-1 and TRBJ2-3; 11 nucleotides align to TRBD2. Germline V CDR1 and CDR2: MGHRA, YSYEKL. The J segment lost 5 bases and the V segment lost 2 bases, leaving 6 bases of the junction unmatched. The CDR3 has 16 residues. The CDR3 DNA reads as TGCGCCAGCAGCCAACCGACTAGCGGGGATTTAGATACGCAGTATTTT. It yields the protein CASSQPTSGDLDTQYF.

The chain carries TRBV7-9 and TRBJ1-1; D is perhaps TRBD1 (5 bases). CDR1 SEHNR and CDR2 FQNEAQ come from the germline V gene (reference sequence). The CDR3 is 14 residues long. V lost 7 bases and J 2 bases, leaving 14 bases between the germline ends. The DNA of the CDR3 is TGTGCCAGCACTTTCTCAGGGACCAACACTGAAGCTTTCTTT. Protein sequence: CASTFSGTNTEAFF.

The chain carries TRBV28 and TRBJ1-4; no definite D call. V was cut by 5 bases and J by 11 bases, with 27 bases left in between. In germline, CDR1 is MDHEN, CDR2 SYDVKM. This CDR3 has 17 residues. As DNA, the CDR3 is TGTGCCAGCAGTCAACATAGAGCTGGCCCCAATGACTGGAAACTGTTTTTT. Its translation: CASSQHRAGPNDWKLFF.

The V gene is TRBV18, the J gene TRBJ2-7, with TRBD1 as a possible D gene (6 bases). The ends were cut back, 3 bases at V and 0 bases at J, with 12 bases in the middle. CDR1 and CDR2 from the germline V gene are KGHSH and LQKENI. The CDR3 runs to 15 residues. The CDR3 region is CASSPTGLSSYEQYF. Written as DNA, the CDR3 is TGTGCCAGCTCACCGACAGGCCTTAGCTCCTACGAGCAGTACTTC.

This clone was recorded a few times. The chain joins TRBV9 to TRBJ2-2; a possible D gene is TRBD2 (6 bases). V was cut by 0 bases and J by 2 bases, with 8 bases left in between. The CDR3 sequence is 15 residues long. Germline assignment: CDR1 SGDLS and CDR2 YYNGEE. The CDR3, as DNA: TGTGCCAGCAGCGTAGAGGCGGGAAACACCGGGGAGCTGTTTTTT. Translated, it gives CASSVEAGNTGELFF.

The gene calls are TRBV5-1 and TRBJ1-6; 7 nucleotides align to TRBD1. J was trimmed by 8 bases and V by 4 bases; bases with no gene match: 12. Germline lookup yields CDR1 SGHRS and CDR2 YFSETQ. The CDR3 is 16 amino acids. The CDR3 reads CASSRLTGAEDSPLHF. In DNA form, the CDR3 reads TGCGCCAGCAGCCGACTCACAGGGGCTGAGGATTCACCCCTCCACTTT.

The genes are TRBV7-2 and TRBJ2-1; 8 nucleotides line up with TRBD1. The CDR3 runs 16 residues. The germline V gene has CDR1 SGHTA and CDR2 FQGNSA. Trimming at V came to 5 bases and at J to 5 bases, leaving 11 bases not matched to a gene. CDR3 sequence: CASSPRDRGANNEQFF. As DNA, the CDR3 is TGTGCCAGCAGCCCGCGTGACAGGGGCGCAAACAATGAGCAGTTCTTC.

V is TRBV2 and J is TRBJ2-3, with 8 bases lining up with TRBD2. Germline CDR1 reads SNHLY; CDR2 reads FYNNEI. The CDR3 extends over 16 amino acids. Losses at the gene ends were 6 bases for V and 1 base for J; bases not matched to a gene: 9. The CDR3 DNA sequence: TGTGCCAGCAGACGGACCGGGACTAGTCGCACAGATACGCAGTATTTT. Translated: CASRRTGTSRTDTQYF.